The sequence of this TCR beta chain was determined in a study of tumor-infiltrating lymphocytes in primary liver carcinoma. The overall study: Male and female patients aged 30 to 69 years made up the cohort. Stage T1-T3 N0M0 and a size of roughly 4 to 10 cm characterized the tumors.

Germline V gene sequence: CDR1 LGHNA, CDR2 YNFKEQ. The CDR3 covers 12 residues. The input was approximately 500 ng total RNA; TCR beta cDNA was made from it with a constant-region primer. Each TCR beta library was derived from three nested multiplex PCR rounds that employed slightly modified ARM-PCR. Each of the first two PCR rounds ran nine to ten cycles with TRBV1-TRBV30 forward and C-beta reverse primers. MiXCR, applied by TCRdb to the multiplex PCR reads, yields one record per CDR3 protein. The sample consists of about 64,000 distinct CDR3 sequences, around 69% of them appearing once. Starting material for RNA and DNA co-extraction consisted of about 20-30 mg of unsorted bulk tissue. With chronic HBV infection, the patients were also treatment-naive. Points on this clonotype: The junction shows a germline mismatch at one end, possibly a read error.

The receptor was isolated from a man aged 35 to 55 with primary liver carcinoma and hepatitis B virus infection. V usage is TRBV4-2 and J usage is TRBJ2-7; D is unresolved. Material: liver tumor tissue from sampling region 4. Subset: tumor region T4, right-lateral pole. The CDR3 DNA follows: TGTGCCAGCATCCAAGGCGTGAACGAGCAGTACTTC. Protein: CASIQGVNEQYF.